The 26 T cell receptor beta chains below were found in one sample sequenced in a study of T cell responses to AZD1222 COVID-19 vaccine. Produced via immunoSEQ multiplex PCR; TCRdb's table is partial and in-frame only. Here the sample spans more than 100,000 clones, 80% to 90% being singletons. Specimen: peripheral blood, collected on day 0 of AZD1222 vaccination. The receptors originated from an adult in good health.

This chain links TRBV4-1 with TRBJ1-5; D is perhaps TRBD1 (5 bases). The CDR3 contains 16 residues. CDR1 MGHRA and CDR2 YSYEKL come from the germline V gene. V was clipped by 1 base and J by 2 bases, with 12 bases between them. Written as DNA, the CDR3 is TGCGCCAGCAGCCAAGGTGGGGGGGGTCGCAATCAGCCCCAGCATTTT. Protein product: CASSQGGGGRNQPQHF.

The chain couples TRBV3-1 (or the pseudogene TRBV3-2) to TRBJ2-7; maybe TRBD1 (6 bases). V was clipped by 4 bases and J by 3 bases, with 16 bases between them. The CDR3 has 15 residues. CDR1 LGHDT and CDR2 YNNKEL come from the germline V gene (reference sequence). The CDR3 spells CASSPSQGQSYEQYF. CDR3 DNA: TGTGCCAGCAGCCCCTCCCAAGGACAGAGCTACGAGCAGTACTTC.

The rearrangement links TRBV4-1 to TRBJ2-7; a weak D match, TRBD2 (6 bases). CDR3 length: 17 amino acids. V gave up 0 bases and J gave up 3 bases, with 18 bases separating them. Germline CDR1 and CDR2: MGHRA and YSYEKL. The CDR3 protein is CASSQDVIGGVNYEQYF. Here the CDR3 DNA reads TGCGCCAGCAGCCAAGATGTGATTGGCGGGGTCAACTACGAGCAGTACTTC.

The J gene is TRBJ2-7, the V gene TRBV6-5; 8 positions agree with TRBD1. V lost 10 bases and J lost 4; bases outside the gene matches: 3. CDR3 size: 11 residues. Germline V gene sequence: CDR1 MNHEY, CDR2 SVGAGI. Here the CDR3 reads CATRGQYEQYF. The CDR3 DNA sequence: TGTGCCACCAGGGGGCAATACGAGCAGTACTTC.

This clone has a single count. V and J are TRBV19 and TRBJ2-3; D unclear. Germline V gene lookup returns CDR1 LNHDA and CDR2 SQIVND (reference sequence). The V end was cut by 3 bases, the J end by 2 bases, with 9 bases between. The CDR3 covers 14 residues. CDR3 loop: CASSMNINTDTQYF. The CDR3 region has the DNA TGTGCCAGTAGTATGAACATTAACACAGATACGCAGTATTTT.

CDR3 region: CASGGNEQYF. The DNA for the CDR3 is TGTGCCAGCGGCGGAAACGAGCAGTACTTC. The chain recombines TRBV6-5 with TRBJ2-7; unclear D gene. CDR3 size: 10 residues. CDR1 and CDR2 from the germline V gene are MNHEY and SVGAGI. The V end lost 8 bases, the J end lost 5 bases, and 7 bases lay between the germline ends.

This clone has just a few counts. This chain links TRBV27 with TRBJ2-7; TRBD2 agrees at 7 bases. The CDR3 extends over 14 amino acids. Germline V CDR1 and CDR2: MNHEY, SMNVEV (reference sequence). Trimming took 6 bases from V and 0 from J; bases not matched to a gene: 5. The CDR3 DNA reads TGTGCCAGCAGAAGGGACTACAACTCCTACGAGCAGTACTTC. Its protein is CASRRDYNSYEQYF.

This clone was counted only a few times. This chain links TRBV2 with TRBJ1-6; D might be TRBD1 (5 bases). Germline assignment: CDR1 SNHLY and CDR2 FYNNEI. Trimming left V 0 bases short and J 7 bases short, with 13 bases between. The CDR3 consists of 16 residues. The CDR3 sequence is CASSEALGRANSPLHF. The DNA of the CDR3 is TGTGCCAGCAGTGAAGCGCTTGGCAGGGCGAATTCACCCCTCCACTTT.

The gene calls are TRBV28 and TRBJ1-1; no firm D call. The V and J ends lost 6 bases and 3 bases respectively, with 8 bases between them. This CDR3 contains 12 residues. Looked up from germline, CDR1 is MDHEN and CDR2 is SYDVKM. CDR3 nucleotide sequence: TGTGCCAGCAGAGGAGGGTACACTGAAGCTTTCTTT. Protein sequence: CASRGGYTEAFF.

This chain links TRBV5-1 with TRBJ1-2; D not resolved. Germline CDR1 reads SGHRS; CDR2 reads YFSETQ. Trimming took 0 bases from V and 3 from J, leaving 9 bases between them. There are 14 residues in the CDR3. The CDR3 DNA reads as TGCGCCAGCAGCTTGGGTGAGATTGACTATGGCTACACCTTC. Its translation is CASSLGEIDYGYTF.

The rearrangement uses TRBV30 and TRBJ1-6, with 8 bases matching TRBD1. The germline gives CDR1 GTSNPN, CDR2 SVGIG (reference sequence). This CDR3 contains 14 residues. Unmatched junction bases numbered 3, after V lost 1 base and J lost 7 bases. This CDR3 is CAWSAYRGNSPLHF. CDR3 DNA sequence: TGTGCCTGGAGTGCCTACAGGGGGAATTCACCCCTCCACTTT.

The chain's CDR3 is CASSPRGLLFDNEQFF. CDR3 nucleotides: TGTGCCAGCAGCCCTCGGGGACTTCTCTTTGACAATGAGCAGTTCTTC. This chain connects TRBV7-8 to TRBJ2-1; a weak D match, TRBD2 (6 bases). V shed 5 bases and J shed 5 bases, with 19 bases lying between them. The germline V gene encodes CDR1 SGHVS and CDR2 FQNEAQ. This CDR3 has 16 amino acids.

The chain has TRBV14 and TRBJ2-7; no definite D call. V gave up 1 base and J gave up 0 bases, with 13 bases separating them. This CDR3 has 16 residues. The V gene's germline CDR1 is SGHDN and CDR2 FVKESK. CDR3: CASSQVEDVSSYEQYF. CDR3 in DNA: TGTGCCAGCAGCCAAGTTGAAGACGTGAGCTCCTACGAGCAGTACTTC.

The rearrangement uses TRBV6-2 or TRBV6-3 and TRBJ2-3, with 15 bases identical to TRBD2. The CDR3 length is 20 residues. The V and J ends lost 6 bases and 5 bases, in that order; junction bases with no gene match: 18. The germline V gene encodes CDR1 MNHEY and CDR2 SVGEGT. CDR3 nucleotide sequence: TGTGCCAGCAGCTCACGAAGTGCAACCGGGACTAGCGGGAGGATAGATACGCAGTATTTT. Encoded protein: CASSSRSATGTSGRIDTQYF.

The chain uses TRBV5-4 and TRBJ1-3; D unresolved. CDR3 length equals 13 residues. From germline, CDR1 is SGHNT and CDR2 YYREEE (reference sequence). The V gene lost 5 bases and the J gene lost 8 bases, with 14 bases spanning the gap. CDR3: CASSPDPMDTIYF. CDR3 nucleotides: TGTGCCAGCAGTCCGGACCCGATGGACACCATATATTTT.

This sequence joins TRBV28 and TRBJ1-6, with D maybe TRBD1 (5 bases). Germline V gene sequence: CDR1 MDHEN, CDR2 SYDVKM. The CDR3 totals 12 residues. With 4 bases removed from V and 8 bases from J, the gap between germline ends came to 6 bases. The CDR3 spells CASSSQDSPLHF. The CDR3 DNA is TGTGCCAGCAGTTCACAGGATTCACCCCTCCACTTT.

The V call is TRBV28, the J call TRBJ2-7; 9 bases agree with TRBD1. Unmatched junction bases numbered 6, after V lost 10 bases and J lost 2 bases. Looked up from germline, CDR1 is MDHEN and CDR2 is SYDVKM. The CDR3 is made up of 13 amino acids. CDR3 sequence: CATRTGVTYEQYF. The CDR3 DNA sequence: TGTGCCACTCGGACAGGGGTCACCTACGAGCAGTACTTC.

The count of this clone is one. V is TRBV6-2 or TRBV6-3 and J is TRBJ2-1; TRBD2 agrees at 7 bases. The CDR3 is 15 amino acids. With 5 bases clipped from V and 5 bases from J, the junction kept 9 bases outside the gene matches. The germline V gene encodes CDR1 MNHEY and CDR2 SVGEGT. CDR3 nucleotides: TGTGCCAGCAGTACAGAGCGGGATCGGGACAATGAGCAGTTCTTC. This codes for CASSTERDRDNEQFF.

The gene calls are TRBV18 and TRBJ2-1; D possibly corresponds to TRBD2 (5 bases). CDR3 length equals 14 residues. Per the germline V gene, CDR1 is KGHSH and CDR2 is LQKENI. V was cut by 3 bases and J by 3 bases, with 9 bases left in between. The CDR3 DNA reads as TGTGCCAGCTCACCCCTCGGGATCTACAATGAGCAGTTCTTC. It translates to CASSPLGIYNEQFF.

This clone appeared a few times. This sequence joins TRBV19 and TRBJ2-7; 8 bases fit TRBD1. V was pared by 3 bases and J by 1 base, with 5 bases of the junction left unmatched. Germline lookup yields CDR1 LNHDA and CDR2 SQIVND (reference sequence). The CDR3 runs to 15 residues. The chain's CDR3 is CASSIMTGASYEQYF. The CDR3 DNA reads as TGTGCCAGTAGTATTATGACAGGGGCGTCCTACGAGCAGTACTTC. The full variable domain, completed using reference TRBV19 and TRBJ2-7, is DGGITQSPKYLFRKEGQNVTLSCEQNLNHDAMYWYRQDPGQGLRLIYYSQIVNDFQKGDIAEGYSVSREKKESFPLTVTSAQKNPTAFYLCASSIMTGASYEQYFGPGTRLTVT.

CDR3 sequence: CASSVQVEQFF. CDR3 DNA sequence: TGTGCCAGCAGTGTTCAGGTTGAGCAGTTCTTC. The chain combines TRBV2 with TRBJ2-1; D is unresolved. V was shortened by 4 bases and J by 9 bases, with 7 bases between the two germline ends. The germline CDR1 and CDR2 sequences are SNHLY and FYNNEI. The CDR3 extends over 11 amino acids. Filled out from reference TRBV2 and TRBJ2-1, the complete variable domain reads EPEVTQTPSHQVTQMGQEVILRCVPISNHLYFYWYRQILGQKVEFLVSFYNNEISEKSEIFDDQFSVERPDGSNFTLKIRSTKLEDSAMYFCASSVQVEQFFGPGTRLTVL.

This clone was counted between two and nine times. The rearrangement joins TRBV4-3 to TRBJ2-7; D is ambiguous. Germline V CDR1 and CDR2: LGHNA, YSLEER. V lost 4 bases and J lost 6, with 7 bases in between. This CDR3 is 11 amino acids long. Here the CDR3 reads CASSLLGEQYF. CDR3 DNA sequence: TGCGCCAGCAGCCTTCTAGGCGAGCAGTACTTC.

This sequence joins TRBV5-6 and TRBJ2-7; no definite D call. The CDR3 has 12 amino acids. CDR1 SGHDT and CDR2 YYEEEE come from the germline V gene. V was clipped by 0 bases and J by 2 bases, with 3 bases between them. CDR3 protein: CASSLVPYEQYF. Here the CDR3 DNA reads TGTGCCAGCAGCTTGGTCCCCTACGAGCAGTACTTC.

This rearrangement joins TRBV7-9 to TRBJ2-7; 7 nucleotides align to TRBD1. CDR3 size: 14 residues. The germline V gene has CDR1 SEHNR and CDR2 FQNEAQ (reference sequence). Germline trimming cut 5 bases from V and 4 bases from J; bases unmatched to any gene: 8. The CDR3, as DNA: TGTGCCAGCAGCCCCGACAGGGCACTGTACGAGCAGTACTTC. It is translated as CASSPDRALYEQYF.

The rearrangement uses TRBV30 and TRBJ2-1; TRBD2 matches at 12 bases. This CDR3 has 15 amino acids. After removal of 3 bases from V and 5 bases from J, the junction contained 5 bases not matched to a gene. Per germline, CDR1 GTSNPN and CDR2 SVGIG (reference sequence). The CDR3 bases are TGTGCCTGGAGCCCAGGACTAGCGGGGAACAATGAGCAGTTCTTC. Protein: CAWSPGLAGNNEQFF.

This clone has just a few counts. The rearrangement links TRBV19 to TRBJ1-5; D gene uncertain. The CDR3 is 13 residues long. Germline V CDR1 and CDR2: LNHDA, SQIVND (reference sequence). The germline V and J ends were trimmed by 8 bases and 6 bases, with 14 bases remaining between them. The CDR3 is CASRLYLGQPQHF. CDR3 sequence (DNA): TGTGCCAGTCGCCTATATCTAGGTCAGCCCCAGCATTTT.